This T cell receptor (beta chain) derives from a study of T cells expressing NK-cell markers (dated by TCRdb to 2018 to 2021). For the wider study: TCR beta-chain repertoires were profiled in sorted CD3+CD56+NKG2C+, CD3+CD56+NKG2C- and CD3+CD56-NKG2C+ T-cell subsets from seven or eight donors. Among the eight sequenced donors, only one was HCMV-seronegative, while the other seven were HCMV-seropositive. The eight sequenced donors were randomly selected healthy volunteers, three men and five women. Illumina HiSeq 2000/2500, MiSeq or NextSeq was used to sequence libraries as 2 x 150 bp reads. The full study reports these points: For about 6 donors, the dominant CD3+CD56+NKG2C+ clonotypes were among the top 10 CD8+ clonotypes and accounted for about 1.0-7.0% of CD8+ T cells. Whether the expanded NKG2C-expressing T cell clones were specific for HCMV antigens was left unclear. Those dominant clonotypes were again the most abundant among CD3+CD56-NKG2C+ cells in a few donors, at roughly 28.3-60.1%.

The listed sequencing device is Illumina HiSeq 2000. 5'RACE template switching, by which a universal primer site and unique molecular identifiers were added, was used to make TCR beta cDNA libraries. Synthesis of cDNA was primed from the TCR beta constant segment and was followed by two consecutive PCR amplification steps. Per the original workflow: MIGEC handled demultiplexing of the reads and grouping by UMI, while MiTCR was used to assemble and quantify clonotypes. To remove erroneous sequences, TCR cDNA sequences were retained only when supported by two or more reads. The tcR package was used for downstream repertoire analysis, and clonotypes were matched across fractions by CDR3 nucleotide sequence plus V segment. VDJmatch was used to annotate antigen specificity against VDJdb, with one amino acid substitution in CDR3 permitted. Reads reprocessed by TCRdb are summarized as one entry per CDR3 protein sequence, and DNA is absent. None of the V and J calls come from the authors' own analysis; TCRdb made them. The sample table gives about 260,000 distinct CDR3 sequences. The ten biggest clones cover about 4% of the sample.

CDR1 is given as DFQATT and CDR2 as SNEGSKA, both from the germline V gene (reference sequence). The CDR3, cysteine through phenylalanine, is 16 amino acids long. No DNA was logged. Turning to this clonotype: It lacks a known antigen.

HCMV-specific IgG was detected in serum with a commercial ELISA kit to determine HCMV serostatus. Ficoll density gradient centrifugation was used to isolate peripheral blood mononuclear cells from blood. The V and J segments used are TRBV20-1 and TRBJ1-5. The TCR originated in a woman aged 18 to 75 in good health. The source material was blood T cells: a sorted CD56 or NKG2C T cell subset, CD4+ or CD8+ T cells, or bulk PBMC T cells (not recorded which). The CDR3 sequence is CSARTGGSPSNQPQHF.